The present entry profiles one TCR beta chain with its context. The data derive from a study of blood T cell repertoires in COVID-19. This table comes from immunoSEQ multiplex PCR, and its TCRdb copy is limited to in-frame clones, with some not included. In the table there are about 220,000 clones, 82% of which are singletons. The trim removed 4 bases at V and 5 bases at J, leaving 7 bases unmatched. The germline CDR1 and CDR2 sequences are SGHNT and YYREEE (reference sequence). This CDR3 comprises 15 residues. Sequencing was carried out using PBMCs or T cells enriched from blood (not recorded which). This clonotype originated in a woman aged 55 to 70 who had recovered from COVID-19. V gene TRBV5-4 combines with J gene TRBJ2-5; TRBD1 agrees at 11 bases. The CDR3 coding sequence is TGTGCCAGCAGCCGCCGGACAGGGGGCGCGGAGACCCAGTACTTC. It codes for CASSRRTGGAETQYF. Together with reference TRBV5-4 and TRBJ2-5, the CDR3 gives the full variable domain: ETGVTQSPTHLIKTRGQQVTLRCSSQSGHNTVSWYQQALGQGPQFIFQYYREEENGRGNFPPRFSGLQFPNYSSELNVNALELDDSALYLCASSRRTGGAETQYFGPGTRLLVL.